Here is one T cell receptor (beta chain) with its context. This clone was observed a few times. Its antigen is still unknown. No quality values exist for individual bases; no much larger clone is one base distant. TCR beta libraries were generated from genomic DNA with the immunoSEQ kit, following the manufacturer's recommendations. Library preparation used a first multiplex PCR with proprietary primers, then a second PCR adding unique barcodes, with bead cleanups after each round. Each sample batch included a kit-provided positive control reaction and a negative control reaction. The final libraries underwent checking on an Agilent 4200 TapeStation D1000 ScreenTape, volumetric pooling, and quantification by qPCR. An Illumina NextSeq500 fitted with a MidOutput 150-cycle cartridge performed the sequencing, running 156 Read1 cycles and 15 Index1 cycles with the kit's custom primers. The pooled library was loaded at about 0.98 pM, with a roughly 19% PhiX control spiked in. The original pipeline was this. The vendor-processed data were analyzed in R, and a clonotype was defined as all T cells that share the same CDR3 nucleotide sequence. For clone abundance analyses, frequencies were normalized to the 10,000 most abundant clones in each sample. Public T cell clones, averaging fewer than five per sample, were removed before analysis. A difference in abundance of at least 32-fold between compartments was used to define tumor-enriched and baseline blood-enriched clonotypes. A beta-binomial differential abundance model was used to identify clonotypes that were expanded or contracted between blood time points. The Baroni-Urbani and Buser coefficient was used to measure tumor-blood repertoire similarity, and groups were compared with two-tailed Wilcoxon tests in R. Entries here come from immuneACCESS through TCRdb and include only in-frame sequences with V and J called. Some clones fail to appear in such tables; in the studies checked, an unresolved V gene covers under half of the shortfall, and the cause of the remainder is unknown. That table furnishes V, J and clone size, whereas the DNA furnished D and trimming. In this sample the table shows 150,000 or so clones, nearly 90% of which occur a single time. The top ten clones comprise about 11% of the sample.

Explained via the paper, the time point label denotes: baseline pretreatment blood. The treatment or condition label of this sample denotes: 15 Gy SBRT to primary tumor, nephrectomy 4 weeks later. Serial peripheral blood from radiation-treated patients was sampled at baseline, 2 weeks and 4 weeks after SBRT to track tumor-enriched clonotypes. All patients had renal cell carcinoma with clear cell pathology. Genomic DNA for TCR sequencing was prepared using the QIAamp DNA Blood Mini Kit (Qiagen). The analyses included only samples that passed all quality control checks. The sample is drawn from a study of radiation and T cells in renal cell carcinoma (dated by TCRdb to about 2020). Describing the broader study: Samples came from a clinical trial, in which primary renal cell carcinomas received 15 Gy stereotactic body radiation therapy followed by nephrectomy 4 weeks later. In total, some 50 samples underwent TCR beta sequencing: 25 or so tumors plus 27 peripheral blood samples. In the 40 to 60 samples combined, fewer than 5 million unique CDR3 nucleotide sequences were found, encoding approximately 2,900,000 unique CDR3 amino acid sequences.

CDR3 length: 14 amino acids, cysteine to phenylalanine. Just the 42-base CDR3 DNA is kept, in frame starting at base 1. Cut back by 4 bases and 8 bases, the V and J ends lie 15 bases apart. CDR1 and CDR2 (SGHVS, FQNEAQ) derive from the germline V gene. The full study reports these points: An increase in top tumor clonotypes in blood was observed from baseline to 2 weeks post-radiation, followed by contraction by 4 weeks, which was taken to suggest transient expansion of tumor-resident clones. Blood repertoire dynamics were not followed beyond 4 weeks after treatment. Effects of radiation dose or scheduling on the TCR repertoire could not be addressed with the single-armed trial design. No pretreatment tumor biopsies were available, so the baseline intratumoral presence of clonotypes could not be determined.

The chain links TRBV7-8 with TRBJ2-1; too little of a D gene remains to name it. The receptor's source is a woman aged 45-65 years with renal cell carcinoma. The material sequenced was blood, taken from a patient whose treatment included radiotherapy and nephrectomy. This receptor carries the CDR3 CASSSAPQSDEQFF. The sequenced DNA is TGTGCCAGCAGCTCCGCTCCCCAATCAGATGAGCAGTTCTTC.